This entry lists 21 T cell receptor beta chains sequenced from one sample in a study of control samples from healthy donors and cancer patients. Using immunoSEQ multiplex PCR, the repertoire was profiled, and TCRdb retains in-frame clones only, with some absent. The sample has 150,000 to 200,000 clones, roughly 94% seen once. Sequences were obtained from PBMCs. These receptors were collected from a man in his 60s with colorectal cancer.

V is TRBV9 and J is TRBJ2-7; a weak D match, TRBD1 (6 bases). The CDR3 extends over 17 amino acids. V was pared by 0 bases and J by 0 bases, with 16 bases between. Germline-derived CDR1 and CDR2 are SGDLS and YYNGEE. The CDR3 protein is CASSVGIQGSTSYEQYF. DNA of the CDR3: TGTGCCAGCAGCGTAGGTATACAGGGATCGACCTCCTACGAGCAGTACTTC. Using reference TRBV9 and TRBJ2-7 for the parts outside the CDR3, the full variable domain is DSGVTQTPKHLITATGQRVTLRCSPRSGDLSVYWYQQSLDQGLQFLIQYYNGEERAKGNILERFSAQQFPDLHSELNLSSLELGDSALYFCASSVGIQGSTSYEQYFGPGTRLTVT.

The chain is built from TRBV3-1 (or the pseudogene TRBV3-2) and TRBJ1-1; D perhaps matches TRBD1 (5 bases). From germline, CDR1 is LGHDT and CDR2 YNNKEL (reference sequence). This CDR3 is 14 amino acids long. The V end lost 4 bases, the J end lost 3 bases, and 12 bases lay between the germline ends. The CDR3 region has the DNA TGTGCCAGCAGCCGTTGGGGGGGGGACACTGAAGCTTTCTTT. It yields the protein CASSRWGGDTEAFF.

The chain joins TRBV6-5 to TRBJ2-3, with D tentatively TRBD1 (5 bases). CDR1 is MNHEY and CDR2 is SVGAGI in the germline V gene. Trimming pared 2 bases from V and 4 bases from J, leaving 7 bases between. The CDR3 is made up of 13 amino acids. This chain's CDR3 is CASSYGQPDTQYF. The CDR3 nucleotides read TGTGCCAGCAGTTACGGACAACCAGATACGCAGTATTTT.

As concerns this clone: The same CDR3 can be traced to other DNA sequences in this sample. This chain connects TRBV7-2 to TRBJ2-3; D tentatively fits TRBD1 or TRBD2 (5 bases each). This CDR3 spans 13 amino acids. V lost 1 base to trimming and J lost 9 bases, with 11 bases between them. Germline CDR1 and CDR2: SGHTA and FQGNSA. This chain's CDR3 is CASSLVPRDTQYF. CDR3 DNA sequence: TGTGCCAGCAGCTTAGTTCCACGGGACACGCAGTATTTT.

This chain joins TRBV20-1 and TRBJ2-5; TRBD2 is a possible D gene (6 bases). With 3 bases removed from V and 5 bases from J, the gap between germline ends came to 13 bases. Germline-derived CDR1 and CDR2 are DFQATT and SNEGSKA (reference sequence). The CDR3 has 13 amino acids. The CDR3 loop is CSASVPGGETQYF. The CDR3 DNA follows: TGCAGTGCTAGTGTTCCAGGAGGGGAGACCCAGTACTTC.

V is TRBV19 and J is TRBJ1-4; D uncertain. The length of the CDR3 is 13 residues. Germline CDR1 and CDR2: LNHDA and SQIVND (reference sequence). Trimming cost V 3 bases and J 6 bases, with 8 bases left between them. CDR3 residues: CASSINRYEKLFF. In DNA, the CDR3 is TGTGCCAGTAGTATCAACAGATATGAAAAACTGTTTTTT. Complete variable domain (other parts from reference TRBV19 and TRBJ1-4): DGGITQSPKYLFRKEGQNVTLSCEQNLNHDAMYWYRQDPGQGLRLIYYSQIVNDFQKGDIAEGYSVSREKKESFPLTVTSAQKNPTAFYLCASSINRYEKLFFGSGTQLSVL.

V is TRBV7-8 and J is TRBJ2-2, with D tentatively TRBD2 (7 bases). The V gene lost 5 bases and the J gene lost 6 bases, with 19 bases spanning the gap. This CDR3 contains 16 residues. Per the germline V gene, CDR1 is SGHVS and CDR2 is FQNEAQ. CDR3 amino acids: CASSPLDSGMSGELFF. The DNA of the CDR3 is TGTGCCAGCAGCCCACTGGACAGCGGGATGTCCGGGGAGCTGTTTTTT.

The chain couples TRBV7-2 to TRBJ1-2; the D is unclear. The germline V and J ends were trimmed by 2 bases and 7 bases, with 11 bases remaining between them. Germline values: CDR1 SGHTA, CDR2 FQGNSA. The CDR3 contains 13 residues. The CDR3 nucleotides read TGTGCCAGCAGCTTAACCGGGCCTCTTGGCTACACCTTC. Its translation is CASSLTGPLGYTF.

The chain couples TRBV29-1 to TRBJ1-4, with D perhaps TRBD1 (5 bases). V was shortened by 6 bases and J by 7 bases, with 12 bases between the two germline ends. CDR1 and CDR2 (germline): SQVTM, ANQGSEA. This CDR3 is 12 amino acids long. The CDR3 sequence is CSVQGSGEKLFF. CDR3 DNA sequence: TGCAGCGTCCAGGGCTCGGGTGAAAAACTGTTTTTT. The entire variable domain, with the rest obtained from reference TRBV29-1 and TRBJ1-4, is as follows: SAVISQKPSRDICQRGTSLTIQCQVDSQVTMMFWYRQQPGQSLTLIATANQGSEATYESGFVIDKFPISRPNLTFSTLTVSNMSPEDSSIYLCSVQGSGEKLFFGSGTQLSVL.

The chain is built from TRBV5-6 and TRBJ1-2; the match to TRBD1 covers 9 bases. V shed 3 bases and J 6 bases; nucleotides not matched to a gene: 9. CDR1 is SGHDT and CDR2 is YYEEEE in the germline V gene. CDR3 length: 15 amino acids. The CDR3 DNA reads TGTGCCAGCAGCTGGGGGGACAGGGAACGAGATGGCTACACCTTC. Amino acids: CASSWGDRERDGYTF.

This clone appeared once. V usage is TRBV20-1 and J usage is TRBJ1-1; D uncertain. Looked up from germline, CDR1 is DFQATT and CDR2 is SNEGSKA (reference sequence). Trimming removed 3 bases at V and 4 bases at J, with 12 bases between. The CDR3 totals 13 residues. The CDR3 coding sequence is TGCAGTGCTAGTAACGAGGCTGGCACTGAAGCTTTCTTT. Its protein is CSASNEAGTEAFF.

The V call is TRBV12-5, the J call TRBJ2-2, with 7 nucleotides matching TRBD1. Germline CDR1 reads LGHNT; CDR2 reads FRNRAP. There are 16 residues in the CDR3. V dropped 0 bases and J dropped 5; count of bases not matched to a gene: 6. The CDR3 bases are TGTGCTAGTGGTTTGGTAAGGGGGCAAAGGACCGGGGAGCTGTTTTTT. Translated, it gives CASGLVRGQRTGELFF.

The chain links TRBV2 to TRBJ2-2, with 13 bases that match TRBD2. Germline V CDR1 and CDR2: SNHLY, FYNNEI. V dropped 6 bases and J dropped 2; count of bases not matched to a gene: 6. The CDR3 spans 17 residues. DNA for the CDR3: TGTGCCAGCAGCCAAGGACTAGCGGGGGCAAACACCGGGGAGCTGTTTTTT. Its protein is CASSQGLAGANTGELFF.

This chain connects TRBV11-2 to TRBJ2-2; tentative D call: TRBD1 (5 bases). The V gene lost 3 bases and the J gene lost 2 bases, with 10 bases spanning the gap. The germline V gene has CDR1 SGHAT and CDR2 FQNNGV. The CDR3 covers 15 residues. CDR3 nucleotides: TGTGCCAGCAGCTTGGGGCAGATAAACACCGGGGAGCTGTTTTTT. Translation gives CASSLGQINTGELFF.

This clone occurred once. The chain combines TRBV4-1 with TRBJ1-2; 7 nucleotides match TRBD1. J gave up 0 bases and V 1 base, and 5 bases lay outside the gene matches. The CDR3 spans 16 residues. Germline V gene sequence: CDR1 MGHRA, CDR2 YSYEKL. In nucleotides, the CDR3 is TGCGCCAGCAGCCAAGTTCCAGGGACAGCTAACTATGGCTACACCTTC. Translating it yields CASSQVPGTANYGYTF.

The genes are TRBV4-1 and TRBJ2-3; 9 bases are shared with TRBD1. Germline CDR1 is MGHRA and CDR2 is YSYEKL. The CDR3 runs 16 residues. Trimming cost V 4 bases and J 0 bases; bases outside gene matches: 5. The CDR3, as DNA: TGCGCCAGCAGCCGTCCAGGGACAGGGAGCACAGATACGCAGTATTTT. Translation: CASSRPGTGSTDTQYF.

The CDR3 spells CASSYRLVPPASSYNEQFF. CDR3 in DNA: TGTGCCAGCAGTTACAGACTCGTTCCCCCAGCGAGCTCCTACAATGAGCAGTTCTTC. The gene calls are TRBV6-2 or TRBV6-3 and TRBJ2-1; no reliable D call. The length of the CDR3 is 19 residues. CDR1 is MNHEY and CDR2 is SVGEGT in the germline V gene. V shed 2 bases and J shed 0 bases, with 20 bases lying between them.

This chain joins TRBV5-1 and TRBJ2-7, with D possibly being TRBD1 (5 bases). V lost 5 bases and J 0 bases, leaving 12 bases between the germline ends. The CDR3 loop spans 14 amino acids. Germline CDR1 and CDR2: SGHRS and YFSETQ. CDR3 DNA sequence: TGCGCCAGCAGTACTACAGGTAACTCCTACGAGCAGTACTTC. It yields the protein CASSTTGNSYEQYF.

The chain employs TRBV6-2 or TRBV6-3 and TRBJ2-3, with D perhaps matching TRBD2 (6 bases). Germline CDR1 and CDR2: MNHEY and SVGEGT. Trimming pared 6 bases from V and 0 bases from J, leaving 19 bases between. This CDR3 has 17 residues. The CDR3 DNA sequence: TGTGCCAGCAGCCGCCGGGGCGGGGAGATGAGCACAGATACGCAGTATTTT. It is translated as CASSRRGGEMSTDTQYF.

The V and J genes are TRBV10-3 and TRBJ1-3, with D uncertain. Germline V gene data show CDR1 as ENHRY and CDR2 as SYGVKD. V lost 3 bases and J lost 0, with 9 bases in between. The CDR3 extends over 15 amino acids. The CDR3 DNA follows: TGTGCCATCAGTGACAAAGGGAGCTCTGGAAACACCATATATTTT. It is translated as CAISDKGSSGNTIYF.

The chain recombines TRBV5-1 with TRBJ2-7, with 12 bases aligning to TRBD2. Germline V gives CDR1 SGHRS, CDR2 YFSETQ. CDR3 length equals 16 residues. V lost 1 base and J lost 3; bases outside the gene matches: 5. CDR3 protein: CASSLTVTSGGYEQYF. Written as DNA, the CDR3 is TGCGCCAGCAGCTTGACGGTGACTAGCGGGGGCTACGAGCAGTACTTC.